Each of the 3 T cell receptor beta chains below was sequenced from the same sample in a study of early T cells in non-severe SARS-CoV-2 infection. TCRdb ran MiXCR on the 5' RACE reads and lists one entry per CDR3 protein. The sample lists some 80,000 distinct CDR3 sequences; more than 10% were seen once. Material: whole blood, obtained at baseline. The origin of the receptors is an adult who was a healthcare worker with PCR-confirmed SARS-CoV-2 infection or an uninfected control (not recorded which). The donor label of this sample is uncertain.

The chain links TRBV18 to TRBJ1-6; tentatively, D is TRBD1 (6 bases). With 3 bases removed from V and 5 bases from J, the gap between germline ends came to 11 bases. The length of the CDR3 is 15 residues. CDR1 is KGHSH and CDR2 is LQKENI in the germline V gene. The CDR3 DNA sequence: TGTGCCAGCTCACCCAACAGGGAGGATAATTCACCCCTCCACTTT. Translated, it gives CASSPNREDNSPLHF.

This clonotype has a handful of counts. The V gene is TRBV4-3, the J gene TRBJ2-1, with D possibly matching TRBD2 (5 bases). CDR1 LGHNA and CDR2 YSLEER come from the germline V gene. CDR3 length equals 13 residues. With 4 bases removed from V and 8 bases from J, the gap between germline ends came to 12 bases. CDR3 DNA: TGCGCCAGCAGCCCTCAGACTAAGGATGAGCAGTTCTTC. Its translation: CASSPQTKDEQFF.

In its sample, this clonotype was seen many times. DNA for the CDR3: TGTGCCAGCAGCACAACCGGGACTTCGTGGGGCTTCTTC. Amino acids: CASSTTGTSWGFF. This rearrangement joins TRBV7-2 to TRBJ2-1; perhaps TRBD2 as D (6 bases). Trimming removed 5 bases at V and 16 bases at J, with 21 bases between. Germline loops: CDR1 SGHTA, CDR2 FQGNSA. This CDR3 region has 13 residues.